One and the same sample provided the 23 T cell receptor beta chains below, sequenced in a study of blood T cell repertoires in COVID-19. Repertoires were generated with immunoSEQ multiplex PCR, while TCRdb's copy carries only in-frame clones and drops some. The table records some 150,000 clones, about nine tenths of them present only once. What was sequenced was peripheral blood. The receptors here all came from a woman in her fifties or sixties with active or convalescent COVID-19.

This clone was seen a single time. V and J are TRBV6-5 and TRBJ1-1; D is unresolved. V dropped 6 bases and J dropped 0 bases, with 5 bases sitting between them. Germline V gene lookup returns CDR1 MNHEY and CDR2 SVGAGI. The CDR3 runs 12 residues. In nucleotides, the CDR3 is TGTGCCAGCAGAACAATGAACACTGAAGCTTTCTTT. This codes for CASRTMNTEAFF.

V and J are TRBV6-5 and TRBJ1-2; tentatively, D is TRBD1 (6 bases). The CDR3 spans 13 residues. V was pared by 6 bases and J by 2 bases, with 10 bases between. Germline V gene data show CDR1 as MNHEY and CDR2 as SVGAGI. In DNA form, the CDR3 reads TGTGCCAGCAGCAACAGGGTGAACTATGGCTACACCTTC. Amino acid sequence: CASSNRVNYGYTF.

This sequence joins TRBV19 and TRBJ1-2; weak D call: TRBD1 (6 bases). V dropped 5 bases and J dropped 8 bases, with 18 bases sitting between them. The CDR3 totals 14 residues. Germline V CDR1 and CDR2: LNHDA, SQIVND (reference sequence). DNA for the CDR3: TGTGCCAGTAGTCCTTCTGGGGGCAAGAGAGGCTACACCTTC. Its translation: CASSPSGGKRGYTF.

This clone was counted a single time. The chain joins TRBV7-3 to TRBJ2-1; 8 nucleotides match TRBD1. The CDR3 runs 13 residues. Trimming took 5 bases from V and 10 from J; bases not matched to a gene: 7. Germline V gene sequence: CDR1 SGHTA, CDR2 FQGTGA. The CDR3 protein is CASSRDRGREQFF. In DNA form, the CDR3 reads TGTGCCAGCAGCCGCGACAGGGGCCGGGAGCAGTTCTTC.

The chain is built from TRBV6-5 and TRBJ1-2; unclear D gene. Trimming shortened V by 5 bases and J by 2 bases, and 9 bases separated the two germline ends. The V gene's germline CDR1 is MNHEY and CDR2 SVGAGI. The CDR3 length is 13 residues. CDR3 nucleotides: TGTGCCAGCAGTCTGGGCCGGAACTATGGCTACACCTTC. It is translated as CASSLGRNYGYTF.

In DNA form, the CDR3 reads TGTGCCACCAGCAGATCCGGGGGGGCAGGAGAAGAGACCCAGTACTTC. Its translation is CATSRSGGAGEETQYF. V is TRBV15 and J is TRBJ2-5, with TRBD2 identical over 8 bases. Germline trimming cut 2 bases from V and 3 bases from J; bases unmatched to any gene: 8. CDR1 LNHNV and CDR2 YYDKDF come from the germline V gene (reference sequence). CDR3 size: 16 residues.

This clone was counted a single time. The V and J genes are TRBV6-6 and TRBJ2-2; possibly TRBD1 for D (5 bases). Looked up from germline, CDR1 is MNHNY and CDR2 is SVGAGI (reference sequence). The CDR3 loop spans 14 amino acids. Trimming took off 3 bases at V and 5 bases at J, with 10 bases between the two ends. The CDR3 region has the DNA TGTGCCAGCAGTTATAACAGGATGACCGGGGAGCTGTTTTTT. Translation gives CASSYNRMTGELFF.

The chain has TRBV13 and TRBJ1-3, with D maybe TRBD1 (5 bases). Germline V CDR1 and CDR2: PRHDT, FYEKMQ (reference sequence). The CDR3 consists of 15 residues. The V and J ends lost 0 bases and 0 bases respectively, with 6 bases between them. Here the CDR3 reads CASSLGGGSGNTIYF. As DNA, the CDR3 is TGTGCCAGCAGCTTAGGGGGGGGCTCTGGAAACACCATATATTTT.

This clone was observed a handful of times. The chain recombines TRBV7-9 with TRBJ1-2, with TRBD1 matching over 10 bases. V was pared by 6 bases and J by 7 bases, with 5 bases of the junction left unmatched. The CDR3 is 13 residues long. In germline, CDR1 is SEHNR, CDR2 FQNEAQ (reference sequence). As DNA, the CDR3 is TGTGCCAGCAGACACGGACAGGGGGGTGGCTACACCTTC. Amino acids: CASRHGQGGGYTF.

The chain combines TRBV19 with TRBJ1-5, with TRBD1 matching over 10 bases. Per germline, CDR1 LNHDA and CDR2 SQIVND (reference sequence). The CDR3 contains 15 residues. The V segment lost 6 bases and the J segment 3 bases; nucleotides outside the gene matches: 5. CDR3 residues: CASSSGTGVNQPQHF. The CDR3 DNA is TGTGCCAGTAGCTCCGGGACAGGGGTCAATCAGCCCCAGCATTTT.

The genes are TRBV5-1 and TRBJ1-2; a weak D match, TRBD1 (5 bases). The CDR3 is 13 amino acids. Germline CDR1 is SGHRS and CDR2 is YFSETQ. V was clipped by 4 bases and J by 3 bases, with 10 bases between them. The CDR3 loop is CASSTDSYYGYTF. The CDR3 coding sequence is TGCGCCAGCAGCACCGACAGTTACTATGGCTACACCTTC.

V gene TRBV12-5 combines with J gene TRBJ2-7, with TRBD1 identical over 10 bases. V trimming: 5 bases; J trimming: 5 bases; junction bases outside the gene matches: 9. The V gene's germline CDR1 is LGHNT and CDR2 FRNRAP. The CDR3 is 15 amino acids. CDR3 region: CASGPRQGARHEQYF. The CDR3 DNA reads TGTGCTAGTGGTCCGCGACAGGGGGCGCGCCACGAGCAGTACTTC.

This chain connects TRBV9 to TRBJ1-1, with a tentative D call TRBD1 (6 bases). This CDR3 contains 13 residues. Per germline, CDR1 SGDLS and CDR2 YYNGEE. Deletions cut 2 bases from V and 3 bases from J, with 8 bases between. The CDR3 reads CASSVEGDTEAFF. The CDR3 DNA reads TGTGCCAGCAGCGTTGAGGGGGACACTGAAGCTTTCTTT.

This chain joins TRBV5-4 and TRBJ2-7, with D possibly being TRBD1 (6 bases). CDR1 is SGHNT, CDR2 YYREEE, per germline (reference sequence). V was shortened by 4 bases and J by 6 bases, with 11 bases between the two germline ends. The CDR3 runs 12 residues. CDR3 DNA: TGTGCCAGCAGCCGAACAGGGTTCGAGCAGTACTTC. Translation: CASSRTGFEQYF.

The chain employs TRBV2 and TRBJ1-1, with D possibly TRBD1 on 6 matching bases. V was pared by 6 bases and J by 6 bases, with 14 bases between. CDR1 and CDR2 from the germline V gene are SNHLY and FYNNEI. This CDR3 comprises 13 residues. The CDR3 here is CASRTGTTAEAFF. The CDR3 DNA is TGTGCCAGCAGAACAGGGACAACTGCTGAAGCTTTCTTT.

The V call is TRBV11-2, the J call TRBJ2-2; the match to TRBD1 covers 9 bases. With V trimmed by 0 bases and J by 0 bases, 2 bases remained unmatched. There are 17 residues in the CDR3. CDR1 is SGHAT, CDR2 FQNNGV, per germline. The CDR3 spells CASSLDRQGANTGELFF. The CDR3 nucleotides read TGTGCCAGCAGCTTAGATAGACAGGGGGCGAACACCGGGGAGCTGTTTTTT.

The gene calls are TRBV11-1 and TRBJ1-6; tentatively, D is TRBD1 (5 bases). The V gene lost 0 bases and the J gene lost 7 bases, with 7 bases spanning the gap. The CDR3 length is 14 residues. The germline gives CDR1 SGHAT, CDR2 FQDESV (reference sequence). CDR3 in DNA: TGTGCCAGCAGCTTAGCGGCAGGGAATTCACCCCTCCACTTT. Amino acids: CASSLAAGNSPLHF.

This chain uses TRBV7-2 with TRBJ1-5; 8 bases align to TRBD1. Germline CDR1 SGHTA, CDR2 FQGNSA. The length of the CDR3 is 15 residues. The trim removed 5 bases at V and 2 bases at J, leaving 5 bases unmatched. CDR3 loop: CASSPGGSGNQPQHF. CDR3 bases: TGTGCCAGCAGCCCAGGGGGCTCGGGCAATCAGCCCCAGCATTTT. Full variable domain (remainder filled in from reference TRBV7-2 and TRBJ1-5): GAGVSQSPSNKVTEKGKDVELRCDPISGHTALYWYRQSLGQGLEFLIYFQGNSAPDKSGLPSDRFSAERTGGSVSTLTIQRTQQEDSAVYLCASSPGGSGNQPQHFGDGTRLSIL.

The chain recombines TRBV2 with TRBJ2-2; 7 bases are a match to TRBD1. Germline CDR1 is SNHLY and CDR2 is FYNNEI. Trimming removed 6 bases from V and 0 bases from J; junction bases left unmatched: 4. The CDR3 length is 15 residues. CDR3 in amino acids: CASSGDSANTGELFF. CDR3 in DNA: TGTGCCAGCAGCGGGGACAGCGCGAACACCGGGGAGCTGTTTTTT.

This chain links TRBV7-9 with TRBJ1-2; possible D gene TRBD1, 5 bases. Germline V gene data show CDR1 as SEHNR and CDR2 as FQNEAQ (reference sequence). Trimming cost V 4 bases and J 6 bases, with 12 bases left between them. CDR3 length: 13 residues. CDR3 nucleotide sequence: TGTGCCAGCAGCTCGACGTGGGGGGATGGCTACACCTTC. Its translation: CASSSTWGDGYTF.

This chain connects TRBV4-3 to TRBJ2-7; the D gene is possibly TRBD2 (5 bases). V lost 0 bases and J lost 6, with 15 bases in between. The CDR3 totals 15 residues. Germline values: CDR1 LGHNA, CDR2 YSLEER. In nucleotides, the CDR3 is TGCGCCAGCAGCCAAGATCTCCCGGGGTTCGGCGAGCAGTACTTC. Residues: CASSQDLPGFGEQYF.

The genes are TRBV12-3 or TRBV12-4 and TRBJ1-5; 7 bases line up with TRBD1. This CDR3 has 13 amino acids. Trimming cost V 1 base and J 11 bases; bases outside gene matches: 5. CDR3 loop: CASSLGAGGSQHF. Here the CDR3 DNA reads TGTGCCAGCAGTTTAGGGGCAGGGGGTTCCCAGCATTTT.

The gene calls are TRBV5-1 and TRBJ2-3; possible D gene TRBD1, 6 bases. The V end lost 7 bases, the J end lost 4 bases, and 13 bases lay between the germline ends. Germline lookup yields CDR1 SGHRS and CDR2 YFSETQ. The CDR3 is 13 residues long. The CDR3 is CASLGALPDTQYF. In nucleotides, the CDR3 is TGCGCCAGCCTGGGGGCTTTACCAGATACGCAGTATTTT. The complete variable domain, with remaining parts taken from reference TRBV5-1 and TRBJ2-3, reads KAGVTQTPRYLIKTRGQQVTLSCSPISGHRSVSWYQQTPGQGLQFLFEYFSETQRNKGNFPGRFSGRQFSNSRSEMNVSTLELGDSALYLCASLGALPDTQYFGPGTRLTVL.